The clone carrying this T cell receptor (beta chain) came up a few times. The length of the CDR3 is 12 residues. V gave up 3 bases and J gave up 3 bases, with 6 bases separating them. CDR1 is SGDLS and CDR2 is YYNGEE in the germline V gene. These data come from a study of T cells after yellow fever vaccination. In TCRdb, the 5' RACE reads were re-called with MiXCR into one record per CDR3 protein. The repertoire consists of more than 350,000 distinct CDR3 sequences, with roughly 12% occurring once and the leading ten covering around 19%. This TCR came from a man in his late teens or twenties who received the YFV17D yellow fever vaccine. The material was PBMCs, obtained on the day of the first yellow fever vaccination. The V and J genes are TRBV9 and TRBJ2-5, with D possibly being TRBD1 (6 bases). The CDR3 reads CASSDREETQYF. CDR3 nucleotide sequence: TGTGCCAGCAGCGACAGGGAAGAGACCCAGTACTTC.